This T cell receptor (beta chain) was recorded in a study of cytomegalovirus exposure and HLA in healthy donors (dated by TCRdb to the late 2010s). Regarding the research as a whole: An earlier analysis of 587 of the donors reported 250 to 300 Gb of sequence data and 117 million unique TCR beta sequences obtained from about 200 million T cells. Around 320 gigabases of sequencing data and approximately 85 million unique TCR sequences were included in an early release covering around 600 HLA-typed donors. Among the roughly 400 genotyped donors, approximately 76% belonged to the genetic ancestry cluster associated with self-reported Caucasian donors. The aim of the study was to test whether cataloging public T cell receptors could identify signatures of past pathogen exposure. The T cell repertoires of 550 to 850 subjects were profiled by immunosequencing and related to cytomegalovirus serostatus. Along with the approximately 700-subject first cohort, a separate validation cohort of over a hundred different subjects was used. The study combined high-throughput TCR immunosequencing, statistical association of individual TCRs with disease status, and machine learning to predict cytomegalovirus infection status. A later analysis re-examined previously published TCR beta repertoires from roughly 720 donors and added high-resolution HLA genotyping to investigate patterns of TCR occurrence. Rather than drawing on any new phenotypic data, the later analysis identified candidate immune exposures from TCR beta sequences and the way those sequences occurred across donors. To decide whether each TCR beta V gene segment behaved as functional or pseudogenic, an earlier analysis of 587 of the donors relied on high-throughput TCR beta sequencing. Donor age, sex, ethnicity and CMV serostatus were collected together with the repertoire data. A later genetic analysis used genome-wide SNP genotypes for about three fifths of the 666 donors, treating that subset as a discovery cohort. All discovery cohort repertoires had been generated on a single sequencing platform. HLA typing covered class I and class II loci at four-digit resolution. Typing coverage differed by locus: A, B, C, DRB1 and DQB1 were typed in about 620-640 donors, DQA1 in about 500, DPA1 in 606, and DPB1 in roughly 470. Roughly 5 DR-DQ haplotypes were handled as single units for association and clustering, since linkage in the cohort was strong. On average, around 200,000 unique TCR beta nucleotide sequences were sequenced per donor among about 400 genotyped donors of the cohort, with 15% to 20% of those sequences being non-productive.

Library preparation employed the immunoSEQ multiplex PCR assay. The multiplex PCR relied on a mix of 60 forward primers for TCR Vbeta segments and 13 reverse primers for TCR Jbeta segments. The CDR3 region of rearranged TCR beta genes was amplified from genomic DNA with a multiplex PCR assay. On the Illumina HiSeq System, the amplified TCR beta libraries were sequenced as 87-base-pair reads. As for the original processing: Across the 600 to 700 repertoires, a later analysis counted tens of millions of unique TCR beta chains, 9.5 million to 13 million of which were shared by at least two donors. A nearest-neighbor algorithm error-corrected the raw reads and collapsed the reads into unique sequences, merging closely related sequences to remove PCR and sequencing errors. V, D and J gene segments were assigned by aligning CDR3 sequences to IMGT reference sequences. Each retained sequence needed at least a six-nucleotide match to both a V gene segment and a J gene segment. A rearrangement was called productive if the CDR3 had no stop codons and remained in frame with V and J, and every other rearrangement was called non-productive. Following IMGT convention, CDR3 was defined as the stretch from the second conserved V-encoded cysteine up to the conserved J-encoded phenylalanine. In an earlier analysis of approximately 590 of the donors, sequences lacking an unambiguous match to a single V gene segment were excluded. An earlier analysis of a few hundred of the donors classified V segments as functional when productive rearrangements were above 56.7% and as segregating when the standard deviation between donors was above 5%. A statistical classification framework was built for diagnosing cytomegalovirus status from the catalog of TCR beta chain sequences. V and J gene assignment, in a later analysis, came from comparing TCR nucleotide sequences with IMGT/GENE-DB human TR gene sequences. A later analysis assigned CDR3 sequences and most-parsimonious VDJ recombination scenarios with the TCRdist pipeline. In a later analysis, every TCR beta chain was defined by the combination of its CDR3 amino acid sequence and its V-gene family, and reads without a unique V-gene family were dropped. In a later analysis, a few hundred highly shared, low-generation-probability nucleotide sequences were removed to address suspected cross-contamination and a sequencing artifact. For each public chain, a later analysis derived a clonal expansion index from normalized ranks of inferred template counts within each repertoire. In a later analysis, generation probabilities were computed using a VDJ recombination model fitted to out-of-frame rearrangements, and the results were checked against IGoR. In a later analysis, TCR-TCR, TCR-HLA and TCR-CMV co-occurrence was scored with hypergeometric tests, and a repertoire-size bias correction was applied to TCR pairs. In a later analysis, false discovery rates were estimated by permuting HLA or CMV assignments 20 times. In a later analysis, co-occurring TCRs were grouped using DBSCAN, with TCRdist sequence similarity added in when clustering inside HLA-allele-positive subsets. Co-occurrence clustering excluded repertoires with fewer than 30,000 or more than 120,000 public chains, plus five with anomalous nucleotide sharing. TCRdb carries this immuneACCESS record with in-frame sequences only. Its versions omit some clonotypes, under half of them owing to an unresolved V gene in the studies checked, with the rest unexplained. That table furnishes V, J and clone size, whereas the DNA furnished D and trimming. Within this sample are about 140,000 clones, with approximately 84% of them counted one time only. The top ten hold 1.4% to 1.5% of the sample.

V has 7 bases trimmed and J has 1 base trimmed; junction bases matching no gene number 6. CDR1 and CDR2 were assigned from the germline V gene (reference sequence) as MNHNY and SVGAGI. The CDR3 sequence holds 14 residues, the cysteine and phenylalanine included. CDR3 DNA only is kept here, 42 bases in frame from base 1. General study outcomes and caveats: A group of highly shared sequence variants was considered likely to be a technical artifact of the sequencing pipeline. In both the original and validation cohorts, the classifier was reported to diagnose cytomegalovirus status with high specificity and sensitivity. The earlier analysis of nearly 600 of the donors excluded seventeen rarely observed V segments, including chromosome 9 orphons, because counts were too low. A further reported finding was that TCR beta sequences accurately predicted the HLA-A and HLA-B alleles for most subjects in the first cohort. Because some donors lacked HLA typing at each locus, the association tests relied only on the typed subset. In a later analysis, some 18,000 TCR beta sequences were associated with specific HLA alleles at a false discovery rate of 0.05. In a later analysis, TCR association rates were found to vary across HLA loci, with the most associated TCRs seen for DRB1 alleles and the fewest for HLA-C alleles. Across donors, most TCR sequences were observed very rarely, whereas some public TCRs were present in many individuals. The 87-base-pair reads could not distinguish some IMGT-functional V segments, including TRBV6-2 and TRBV6-3, so those segments were excluded. A later analysis found that HLA-associated TCR beta chains were more clonally expanded and had lower generation probabilities than equally common non-associated chains. Most CMV-associated TCR beta chains appeared to be HLA-restricted in a later analysis, and the HLA associations seemed to be driven largely by CMV exposure. A later genetic analysis reported fewer N-insertions in productive TCRs among donors in an Asian-associated ancestry cluster than the roughly 620-donor mean. Assigning TCR associations to individual alleles was difficult when HLA alleles, especially DR and DQ, strongly co-occurred. In an earlier analysis of 450 to 750 of the donors, most TCR beta V segments appeared in productive rearrangements about 87% or about 30% of the time, broadly matching IMGT annotations. A later genetic analysis associated a missense DCLRE1C variant with V-gene and J-gene trimming of TCR beta chains, and an independent cohort replicated the association. A few of the identified cytomegalovirus-associated TCR beta chains were confirmed in vitro to be specific for cytomegalovirus antigens. Presence/absence analyses assumed roughly uniform sequencing depth across donors, an assumption that may not hold. The study gave a list of 150 to 200 TCR beta chains associated with cytomegalovirus. This cohort had only TCR beta chains sequenced, and the lack of alpha or paired-chain data limited which features could be detected. The authors suggested that the approach could potentially be extended to other disease states and immunological phenotypes. The only immune exposure information available for the cohort was CMV serostatus. A later analysis reported that several top co-occurrence clusters appeared linked to parvovirus B19, influenza, CMV and Epstein-Barr virus. Linkage disequilibrium might explain the correlated functional status among segregating V segments, but an unknown experimental factor could not be excluded.

Comment on this clone: The antigen it recognizes is unknown. No base quality values were provided; no much bigger clone lies one nucleotide off.

In total, roughly 710 healthy bone marrow donors made up the cohort. At the time of sampling, all cohort members were nominally healthy, though unrecorded immune exposures were likely present. The donor tested CMV seropositive, placing the donor among the roughly 300 seropositive members of the cohort. Every donor gave a peripheral blood sample, and the peripheral blood mononuclear cells from that sample were used for TCR beta sequencing. The Qiagen DNeasy Blood Extraction Kit was used to extract genomic DNA from the blood cell samples. The rearranged chain carries TRBV6-6 and TRBJ1-1; TRBD1 lines up with 7 middle nucleotides. This receptor was identified in a man aged 30 to 39 in good health and CMV-seropositive. The sequenced material came from PBMCs. The nucleotide sequence is given as TGTGCCAGCAAAGAGGGACAGTGGAACACTGAAGCTTTCTTT. It encodes CASKEGQWNTEAFF.